Below, 5 T cell receptor beta chains from the same sample are listed, as sequenced in a study of shared clonotypes between healthy human individuals. Terminally differentiated effector memory CD45RA+ cells were excluded from the naive CD8 cells, which were CD45RO-negative and positively selected for CCR7. Some clones are missing from TCRdb's copy, which holds only in-frame ones; the method was immunoSEQ multiplex PCR. Of millions of clones in the sample, about 95% were seen once. The sequencing sample was made of naive CD8+ T cells sorted from blood. The receptors were gathered from a man aged 18 to 30 in good health.

The chain links TRBV27 to TRBJ1-3, with D perhaps matching TRBD1 (5 bases). The CDR3 covers 14 residues. The germline V gene encodes CDR1 MNHEY and CDR2 SMNVEV (reference sequence). The V end lost 8 bases, the J end lost 6 bases, and 17 bases lay between the germline ends. The CDR3 region is CASSKRGSSNTIYF. The DNA of the CDR3 is TGTGCCAGCTCTAAACGGGGGAGTTCAAACACCATATATTTT.

There are a few counts of this clone. The same CDR3 can be traced to other DNA sequences in this sample. CDR3 sequence reads: CASSVAGQGYEQYF. The CDR3 region has the DNA TGTGCCAGCAGCGTAGCGGGACAGGGCTACGAGCAGTACTTC. The V and J genes are TRBV9 and TRBJ2-7; 9 bases line up with TRBD1. The length of the CDR3 is 14 residues. J lost 3 bases, V lost 0 bases, and 1 base had no gene match. Germline lookup yields CDR1 SGDLS and CDR2 YYNGEE. Full variable domain (rest looked up from reference TRBV9 and TRBJ2-7): DSGVTQTPKHLITATGQRVTLRCSPRSGDLSVYWYQQSLDQGLQFLIQYYNGEERAKGNILERFSAQQFPDLHSELNLSSLELGDSALYFCASSVAGQGYEQYFGPGTRLTVT.

This chain links TRBV7-9 with TRBJ1-1, with 10 nucleotides matching TRBD1. Germline CDR1 is SEHNR and CDR2 is FQNEAQ (reference sequence). V shed 5 bases and J 8 bases; nucleotides not matched to a gene: 11. The CDR3 contains 15 residues. CDR3 protein: CASSLSPGTGAEAFF. The CDR3, as DNA: TGTGCCAGCAGCCTAAGTCCCGGGACAGGGGCCGAAGCTTTCTTT.

Only a few counts were recorded for this clone. The chain joins TRBV4-1 to TRBJ2-5; possible D gene TRBD1, 6 bases. Deletions cut 0 bases from V and 2 bases from J, with 13 bases between. The CDR3 totals 16 residues. The germline gives CDR1 MGHRA, CDR2 YSYEKL. The CDR3 protein is CASSQEWGPDQETQYF. DNA for the CDR3: TGCGCCAGCAGCCAAGAATGGGGGCCAGATCAAGAGACCCAGTACTTC.

The chain employs TRBV29-1 and TRBJ2-5, with D tentatively TRBD1 or TRBD2 (5 bases each). The CDR3 consists of 15 residues. Germline V gene lookup returns CDR1 SQVTM and CDR2 ANQGSEA. V was cut by 0 bases and J by 1 base, with 12 bases left in between. The CDR3 bases are TGCAGCGTTGAAGATATGTCGGGGCCCCAAGAGACCCAGTACTTC. This gives the protein CSVEDMSGPQETQYF.